The T cell receptor beta chain described here comes from a study of shared clonotypes between healthy human individuals. Between the trimmed V and J ends, which lost 7 bases and 5 bases, there was a span of 12 bases. Germline V gene data show CDR1 as LNHDA and CDR2 as SQIVND (reference sequence). The CDR3 totals 13 residues. TCRdb keeps only in-frame clones here, not all; method: immunoSEQ multiplex PCR. This sample has hundreds of thousands of clones, with approximately 79% found just once. The chain carries TRBV19 and TRBJ2-1; D is unclear. This sequence was found in a woman aged 25 to 39 in good health. Material for sequencing was memory CD4+ T cells sorted from blood. The subset is: CD45RA-negative fraction. The CDR3 spells CASTRRPDNEQFF. The CDR3, as DNA: TGTGCCAGTACCCGACGGCCTGACAATGAGCAGTTCTTC.